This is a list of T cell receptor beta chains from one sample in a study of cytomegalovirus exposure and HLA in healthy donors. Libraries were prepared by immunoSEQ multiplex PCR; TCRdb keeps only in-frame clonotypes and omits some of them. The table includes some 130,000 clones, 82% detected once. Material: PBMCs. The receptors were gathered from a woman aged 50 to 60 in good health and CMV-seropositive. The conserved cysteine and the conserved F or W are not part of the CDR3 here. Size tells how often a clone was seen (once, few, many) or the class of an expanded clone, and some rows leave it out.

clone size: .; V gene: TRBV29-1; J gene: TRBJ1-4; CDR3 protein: SVGRGHGATNEKLF
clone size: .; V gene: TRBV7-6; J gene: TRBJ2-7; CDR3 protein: ASSPGRGTFHEQY
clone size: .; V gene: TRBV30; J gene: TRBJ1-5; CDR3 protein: AWSRGQGNQPQH
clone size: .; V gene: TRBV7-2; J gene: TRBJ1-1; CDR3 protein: ASSLDYGSLTRNTEAF
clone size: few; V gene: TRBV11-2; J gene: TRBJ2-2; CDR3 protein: ASSLTRLALHKELF
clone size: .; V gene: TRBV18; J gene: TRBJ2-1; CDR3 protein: ASSPLGSSYNEQF
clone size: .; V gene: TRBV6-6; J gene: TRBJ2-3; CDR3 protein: ASTSSDTQY
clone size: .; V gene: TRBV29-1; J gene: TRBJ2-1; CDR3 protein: SVSERDNEQF
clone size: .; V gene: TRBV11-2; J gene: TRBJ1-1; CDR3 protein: ASSLDRQNTEAF
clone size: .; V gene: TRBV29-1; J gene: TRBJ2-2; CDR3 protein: SVRLAGTGELF
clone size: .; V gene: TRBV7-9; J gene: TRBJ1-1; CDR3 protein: ASSLGPGQGHTEAF
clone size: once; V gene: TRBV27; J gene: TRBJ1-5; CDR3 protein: ASSLLGRTGATIKAQH
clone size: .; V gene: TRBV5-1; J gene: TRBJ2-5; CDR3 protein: ASREGALRFGETQY
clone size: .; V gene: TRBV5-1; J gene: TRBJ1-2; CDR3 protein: ASSLTAQGAGGYT
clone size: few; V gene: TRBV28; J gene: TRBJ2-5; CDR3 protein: ASSYRGREVETQY
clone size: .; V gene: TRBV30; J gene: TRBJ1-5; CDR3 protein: AWSGMDRQPQH
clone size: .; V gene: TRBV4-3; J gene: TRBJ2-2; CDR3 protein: ASSQLYRDTPVPGELF
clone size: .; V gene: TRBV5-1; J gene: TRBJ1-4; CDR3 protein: ASSLGGPLEEKLF
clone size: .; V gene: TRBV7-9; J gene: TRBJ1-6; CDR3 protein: ASSTWTGWETPLH
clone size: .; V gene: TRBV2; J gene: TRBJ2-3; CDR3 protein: ASSPRATTDTQY
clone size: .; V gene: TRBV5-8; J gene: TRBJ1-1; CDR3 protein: ASSFSGGPEAF
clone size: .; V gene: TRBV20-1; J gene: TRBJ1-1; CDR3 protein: STRGDFEAF
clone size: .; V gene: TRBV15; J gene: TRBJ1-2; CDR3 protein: ATSSRQGNYGYT
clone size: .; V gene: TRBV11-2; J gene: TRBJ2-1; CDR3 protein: ASSRRDRVSNEQF
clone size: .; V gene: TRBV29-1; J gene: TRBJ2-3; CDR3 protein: SGRGSTDTQY
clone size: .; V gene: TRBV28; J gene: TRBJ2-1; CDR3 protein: ASRPPGQGVYEQF
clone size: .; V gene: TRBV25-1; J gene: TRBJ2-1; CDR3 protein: ASSDYSGGEQF
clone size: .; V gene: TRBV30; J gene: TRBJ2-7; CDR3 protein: AWNGPEGSYEQY
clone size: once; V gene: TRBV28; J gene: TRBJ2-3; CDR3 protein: ASSLGLELY
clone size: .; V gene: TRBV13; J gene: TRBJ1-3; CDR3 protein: ASSLGAAGNTIY
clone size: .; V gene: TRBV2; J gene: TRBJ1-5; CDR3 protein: ASTDNSNQPQH
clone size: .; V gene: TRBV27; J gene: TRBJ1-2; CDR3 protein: ASSPRGQENYGYT
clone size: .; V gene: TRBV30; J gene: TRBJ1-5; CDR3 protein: AWSGGLQSSQPQH
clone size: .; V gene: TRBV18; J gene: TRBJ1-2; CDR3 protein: ASSSSPNYGYT
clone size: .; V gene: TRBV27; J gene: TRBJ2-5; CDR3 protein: ASSVDGLAGDLAQY
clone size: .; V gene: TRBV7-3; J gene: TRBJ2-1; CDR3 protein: ASTPAGFSSYNEQF
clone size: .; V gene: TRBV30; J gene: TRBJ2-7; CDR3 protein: AWSRSYEQY
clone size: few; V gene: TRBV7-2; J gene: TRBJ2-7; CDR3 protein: ASSLTGYEQY
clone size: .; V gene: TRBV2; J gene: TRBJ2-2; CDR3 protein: ASSPDRDTGELF